The 22 T cell receptor beta chains below all came from one sample that was sequenced in a study of human T cells and chemical hapten exposure. Indicated time point: pre-sensitization, week 0. Documented treatment: therapeutic diphenylcyclopropenone sensitization with weekly scalp DPC. TCRdb analysed the RACE reads with MiXCR anew, one entry per CDR3 protein. The sample lists approximately 90,000 distinct CDR3 sequences; roughly 8.5% were seen once. The sequenced sample was whole blood, obtained in connection with sensitization to the hapten diphenylcyclopropenone (DPC). The receptors were gathered from a man in his forties with alopecia areata. Some clones in this sample may be carry-over from other donors' samples.

As concerns this clonotype: This may be a read error, as it is one base from a much larger clone. V and J are TRBV27 and TRBJ2-3, with a tentative D call TRBD2 (6 bases). The CDR3 totals 15 residues. In germline, CDR1 is MNHEY, CDR2 SMNVEV (reference sequence). The CDR3 sequence: CASRGDWATTDMQYF. CDR3 bases: TGTGCCAGCAGAGGGGACTGGGCCACCACAGATATGCAGTATTTT.

The V gene is TRBV24-1, the J gene TRBJ2-5; TRBD2 might be the D (6 bases). Germline V gene data show CDR1 as KGHDR and CDR2 as SFDVKD. This CDR3 has 16 residues. V shed 0 bases and J shed 2 bases, with 12 bases lying between them. CDR3 DNA: TGTGCCACCAGTGATTTGATCGAGGGAGGACAAGAGACCCAGTACTTC. Protein product: CATSDLIEGGQETQYF.

This chain connects TRBV18 to TRBJ1-1, with D possibly TRBD1 on 5 matching bases. V lost 3 bases, J lost 1 base, and 9 bases lay in between. The length of the CDR3 is 14 residues. Germline loops: CDR1 KGHSH, CDR2 LQKENI. This CDR3 reads CASSPSRGNTEAFF. The CDR3 DNA sequence: TGTGCCAGCTCACCGAGTAGGGGGAACACTGAAGCTTTCTTT. Supplemented by reference TRBV18 and TRBJ1-1, the full variable domain reads NAGVMQNPRHLVRRRGQEARLRCSPMKGHSHVYWYRQLPEEGLKFMVYLQKENIIDESGMPKERFSAEFPKEGPSILRIQQVVRGDSAAYFCASSPSRGNTEAFFGQGTRLTVV.

This clonotype was seen a few times. The rearrangement joins TRBV5-1 to TRBJ2-1; the match to TRBD1 covers 7 bases. Germline CDR1 reads SGHRS; CDR2 reads YFSETQ. V shed 5 bases, J shed 8 bases, and the junction held 10 bases outside the gene matches. The CDR3 spans 14 residues. The CDR3 region is CASSFGQDGDEQFF. The CDR3 bases are TGCGCCAGCAGTTTTGGACAGGACGGGGATGAGCAGTTCTTC.

This clonotype showed up just a few times. This sequence joins TRBV6-5 and TRBJ2-3, with unresolved D. The CDR3 spans 13 residues. With 0 bases removed from V and 4 bases from J, the gap between germline ends came to 5 bases. The germline V gene has CDR1 MNHEY and CDR2 SVGAGI. CDR3 sequence (DNA): TGTGCCAGCAGTTACTCGAATGCAGATACGCAGTATTTT. This codes for CASSYSNADTQYF.

V is TRBV7-2 and J is TRBJ1-4; TRBD1 matches at 8 bases. After removal of 5 bases from V and 13 bases from J, the junction contained 9 bases not matched to a gene. This CDR3 has 13 amino acids. The germline V gene encodes CDR1 SGHTA and CDR2 FQGNSA. For the CDR3, the DNA is TGTGCCAGCAGCCGAATGACAGGGGACGGACTGTTTTTT. Amino acids: CASSRMTGDGLFF.

The J gene is TRBJ2-7, the V gene TRBV7-8, with TRBD1 matching 7 bases. V gave up 1 base and J gave up 1 base; unmatched junction bases: 4. This CDR3 is 15 amino acids long. Germline CDR1 is SGHVS and CDR2 is FQNEAQ. CDR3: CASSLVGTASYEQYV. The CDR3 DNA reads as TGTGCCAGCAGCTTAGTTGGGACAGCATCCTACGAGCAGTACGTC.

V usage is TRBV13 and J usage is TRBJ2-1, with a tentative D call TRBD2 (5 bases). Germline V lookup: CDR1 PRHDT, CDR2 FYEKMQ (reference sequence). The V end was cut by 2 bases, the J end by 0 bases, with 14 bases between. The CDR3 is made up of 17 amino acids. CDR3 in amino acids: CASSLLVLGSSYNEQFF. CDR3 DNA sequence: TGTGCCAGCAGCTTATTAGTGCTAGGGAGCTCCTACAATGAGCAGTTCTTC.

The chain uses TRBV6-5 and TRBJ2-3; TRBD2 might be the D (5 bases). V was pared by 0 bases and J by 1 base, with 8 bases between. The CDR3 contains 15 residues. Germline CDR1 MNHEY, CDR2 SVGAGI. CDR3 loop: CASSYSWTGTDTQYF. CDR3 DNA sequence: TGTGCCAGCAGTTACTCCTGGACTGGCACAGATACGCAGTATTTT.

The V and J genes are TRBV6-1 and TRBJ2-6, with D uncertain. V lost 0 bases and J lost 0, with 6 bases in between. CDR1 and CDR2 (germline): MNHNS, SASEGT. The CDR3 length is 16 residues. CDR3 sequence reads: CASSEARPSGANVLTF. The CDR3 DNA reads TGTGCCAGCAGTGAAGCTCGGCCCTCTGGGGCCAACGTCCTGACTTTC.

This clonotype was found once. The germline gene is not matched at one end of the junction; a read error may be the cause. The chain joins TRBV6-2 or TRBV6-3 to TRBJ2-4, with TRBD1 matching 10 bases. Germline CDR1 MNHEY, CDR2 SVGEGT. The CDR3 length is 15 residues. The CDR3 loop reads CASSQTGGARNIQYF. The CDR3 DNA is TGTGCCAGCAGTCAGACAGGGGGCGCCAGAAACATTCAGTACTTC.

This clonotype was detected only a few times. This chain uses TRBV11-1 with TRBJ2-2; D is uncertain. The CDR3 loop spans 15 amino acids. Trimming pared 5 bases from V and 4 bases from J, leaving 14 bases between. In germline, CDR1 is SGHAT, CDR2 FQDESV (reference sequence). The CDR3 reads CASSPWAGPTGELFF. In DNA, the CDR3 is TGTGCCAGCAGCCCCTGGGCAGGACCCACCGGGGAGCTGTTTTTT. The complete variable domain, with remaining parts taken from reference TRBV11-1 and TRBJ2-2, reads EAEVAQSPRYKITEKSQAVAFWCDPISGHATLYWYRQILGQGPELLVQFQDESVVDDSQLPKDRFSAERLKGVDSTLKIQPAELGDSAMYLCASSPWAGPTGELFFGEGSRLTVL.

This clonotype was found many times. CDR3 loop: CASRWSGDSYEQYF. DNA of the CDR3: TGTGCCAGCAGGTGGTCGGGGGATTCCTACGAGCAGTACTTC. The chain is built from TRBV12-3 or TRBV12-4 and TRBJ2-7, with TRBD2 as a possible D gene (6 bases). The CDR3 has 14 residues. V was pared by 6 bases and J by 1 base, with 13 bases between.

This clonotype was seen ten or more times. The chain links TRBV30 to TRBJ2-7, with D uncertain. The V end lost 4 bases, the J end lost 6 bases, and 19 bases lay between the germline ends. Germline V gives CDR1 GTSNPN, CDR2 SVGIG (reference sequence). The CDR3 sequence is 14 residues long. CDR3 sequence reads: CAWKGLGRRFEQYF. The CDR3 DNA reads TGTGCCTGGAAAGGTCTGGGTAGGAGATTCGAGCAGTACTTC.

This CDR3 is CASSSPGQGAREQYV. The DNA for the CDR3 is TGTGCCAGCAGTTCACCGGGACAGGGGGCGCGCGAGCAGTACGTC. The chain uses TRBV28 and TRBJ2-7, with 12 bases identical to TRBD1. The CDR3 length is 15 residues. Unmatched junction bases numbered 7, after V lost 4 bases and J lost 6 bases. Germline CDR1 and CDR2: MDHEN and SYDVKM.

This clonotype was seen ten or more times. The chain is built from TRBV20-1 and TRBJ2-3, with D perhaps matching TRBD1 or TRBD2 (6 bases each). Germline CDR1 DFQATT, CDR2 SNEGSKA (reference sequence). Trimming pared 3 bases from V and 3 bases from J, leaving 13 bases between. The CDR3 consists of 14 residues. The CDR3 here is CSASGGGETDTQYF. The DNA of the CDR3 is TGCAGTGCTAGTGGGGGCGGGGAGACAGATACGCAGTATTTT.

The rearrangement uses TRBV6-2 or TRBV6-3 and TRBJ2-4; TRBD2 matches 14 bases. CDR1 is MNHEY, CDR2 SVGEGT, per germline. This CDR3 is built from 18 residues. V lost 5 bases and J lost 0; bases outside the gene matches: 6. CDR3 residues: CASSTGLAGVIAKNIQYF. For the CDR3, the DNA is TGTGCCAGCAGTACGGGACTAGCGGGAGTAATAGCCAAAAACATTCAGTACTTC.

This clonotype was counted at least ten times. The V and J genes are TRBV6-5 and TRBJ2-7, with TRBD1 as a possible D gene (6 bases). Germline V lookup: CDR1 MNHEY, CDR2 SVGAGI. The CDR3 contains 13 residues. V was pared by 4 bases and J by 11 bases, with 18 bases between. The CDR3 spells CASSSKTGIKEYV. The CDR3 nucleotides are TGTGCCAGCAGTTCCAAAACAGGGATTAAGGAGTACGTC.

With regard to this clonotype: A much larger clone lies one base from this, so it may be a read error. The rearrangement uses TRBV5-1 and TRBJ2-1, with D possibly being TRBD1 (5 bases). The CDR3 totals 14 residues. Germline V lookup: CDR1 SGHRS, CDR2 YFSETQ. Trimming shortened V by 1 base and J by 8 bases, and 13 bases separated the two germline ends. This chain's CDR3 is CASSLKVGRDEQFF. CDR3 in DNA: TGCGCCAGCAGCTTGAAAGTGGGCAGGGATGAGCAGTTCTTC.

The table lists this clonotype with a few counts. The chain couples TRBV9 to TRBJ2-3, with D perhaps assigned TRBD1 or TRBD2 (5 bases each). The CDR3 consists of 15 residues. Germline loops: CDR1 SGDLS, CDR2 YYNGEE. Between the trimmed V and J ends, which lost 0 bases and 2 bases, there was a span of 10 bases. The CDR3 region is CASSVVDGATDTQYF. The DNA for the CDR3 is TGTGCCAGCAGCGTAGTAGACGGGGCCACAGATACGCAGTATTTT.

Only a few counts were recorded for this clonotype. The rearrangement joins TRBV7-2 to TRBJ2-4; TRBD1 matches at 9 bases. Germline lookup yields CDR1 SGHTA and CDR2 FQGNSA. The CDR3 is made up of 13 amino acids. J lost 6 bases, V lost 6 bases, and 3 bases had no gene match. The chain's CDR3 is CASRRQGVNIQYF. In DNA, the CDR3 is TGTGCCAGCAGACGACAGGGGGTAAACATTCAGTACTTC.

This clonotype was seen only a few times. V usage is TRBV5-1 and J usage is TRBJ2-3; possibly TRBD2 for D (6 bases). V was trimmed by 4 bases and J by 4 bases, leaving 13 bases between them. The CDR3 is made up of 14 amino acids. Germline V lookup: CDR1 SGHRS, CDR2 YFSETQ. This CDR3 reads CASSMWDLSDTQYF. CDR3 nucleotide sequence: TGCGCCAGCAGCATGTGGGACTTGTCAGATACGCAGTATTTT.